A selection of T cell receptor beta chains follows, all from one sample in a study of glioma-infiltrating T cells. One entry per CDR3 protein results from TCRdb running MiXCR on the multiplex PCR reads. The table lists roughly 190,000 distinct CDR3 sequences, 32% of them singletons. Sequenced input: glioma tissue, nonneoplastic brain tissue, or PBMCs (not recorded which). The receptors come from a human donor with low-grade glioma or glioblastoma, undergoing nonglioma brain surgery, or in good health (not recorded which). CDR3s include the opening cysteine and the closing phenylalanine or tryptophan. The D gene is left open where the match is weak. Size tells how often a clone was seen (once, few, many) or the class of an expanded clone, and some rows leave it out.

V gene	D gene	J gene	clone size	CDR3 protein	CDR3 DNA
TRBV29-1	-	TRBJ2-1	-	CSVEAPGKAYNEQFF	TGCAGCGTTGAAGCCCCAGGGAAGGCGTACAATGAGCAGTTCTTC
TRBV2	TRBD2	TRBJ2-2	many	CASSALAGGAGELFF	TGTGCCAGCAGCGCTCTAGCGGGAGGGGCCGGGGAGCTGTTTTTT
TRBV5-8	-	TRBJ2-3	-	CASSRLVRGADTQYF	TGTGCCAGCAGCCGGCTAGTAAGGGGTGCAGATACGCAGTATTTT
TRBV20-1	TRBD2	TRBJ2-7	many	CSARAGGRAGYEQYF	TGCAGTGCTAGAGCCGGCGGGAGGGCCGGATACGAGCAGTACTTC
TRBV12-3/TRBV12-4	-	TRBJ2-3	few	CASSFNIDTQYF	TGTGCCAGCAGTTTCAACATAGATACGCAGTATTTT
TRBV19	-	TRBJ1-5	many	CASSIRGPGTNQPQHF	TGTGCCAGTAGTATCAGAGGCCCCGGAACGAATCAGCCCCAGCATTTT
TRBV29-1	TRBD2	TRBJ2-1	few	CSVGGTSGRAVHEQFF	TGCAGCGTTGGGGGGACTAGCGGGAGGGCTGTCCATGAGCAGTTCTTC
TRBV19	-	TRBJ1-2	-	CASSRQGYDGYTF	TGTGCCAGTAGTCGCCAGGGCTATGATGGCTACACCTTC
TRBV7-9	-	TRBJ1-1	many	CASSLVTVGATEAFF	TGTGCCAGCAGCTTAGTGACCGTTGGGGCCACTGAAGCTTTCTTT
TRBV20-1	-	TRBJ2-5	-	CSARGLDRPPRETKYF	TGCAGTGCTAGGGGGTTGGACAGACCCCCGAGGGAGACCAAGTACTTC
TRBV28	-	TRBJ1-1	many	CASSLPNTEAFF	TGTGCCAGCAGTTTGCCGAACACTGAAGCTTTCTTT
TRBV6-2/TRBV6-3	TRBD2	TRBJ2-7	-	CASSYGLAVSYEQYF	TGTGCCAGCAGTTACGGACTAGCGGTCTCCTACGAGCAGTACTTC
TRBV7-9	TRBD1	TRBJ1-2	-	CASRGTGGTGYTF	TGTGCCAGCAGGGGGACAGGGGGCACCGGCTACACCTTC
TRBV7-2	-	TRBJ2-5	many	CASSLVPGETQYF	TGTGCCAGCAGCTTAGTTCCTGGAGAGACCCAGTACTTC
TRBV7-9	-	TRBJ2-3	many	CASRATGDTQYF	TGTGCCAGCAGGGCTACAGGGGATACGCAGTATTTT
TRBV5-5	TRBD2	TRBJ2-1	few	CASSLGTSGRAAYNEQFF	TGTGCCAGCAGCTTAGGGACTAGCGGGAGGGCCGCCTACAATGAGCAGTTCTTC
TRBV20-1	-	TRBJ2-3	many	CSARDSRSGHPDTQYF	TGCAGTGCTAGAGATTCTAGATCGGGCCACCCAGATACGCAGTATTTT
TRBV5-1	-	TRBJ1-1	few	CASSAKSMNTEAFF	TGCGCCAGCAGCGCCAAGTCTATGAACACTGAAGCTTTCTTT
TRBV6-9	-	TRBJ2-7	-	CAGGYYPSYEQYF	TGTGCCGGCGGTTACTACCCCAGCTACGAGCAGTACTTC
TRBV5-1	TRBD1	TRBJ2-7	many	CASSIPTGATYEQYF	TGCGCCAGCAGCATCCCAACAGGGGCGACCTACGAGCAGTACTTC
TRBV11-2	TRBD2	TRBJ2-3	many	CASSSRTSGRAGDTQYF	TGTGCCAGCAGCTCTAGGACTAGCGGGAGGGCCGGAGATACGCAGTATTTT
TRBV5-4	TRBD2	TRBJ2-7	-	CASSPPDSGSYEQYF	TGTGCCAGCAGCCCGCCCGATAGCGGGAGTTATGAGCAGTACTTC
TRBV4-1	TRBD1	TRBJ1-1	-	CAGRGGAINTEAFF	TGCGCCGGCAGGGGGGGGGCAATAAACACTGAAGCTTTCTTT
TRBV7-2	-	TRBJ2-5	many	CASSLANRGWETQYF	TGTGCCAGCAGCTTAGCGAATAGGGGATGGGAGACCCAGTACTTC
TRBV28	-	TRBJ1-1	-	CSSSRWGSDTEAFF	TGTTCCAGCAGTCGATGGGGCTCGGACACTGAAGCTTTCTTT
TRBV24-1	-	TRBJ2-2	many	CATATAGTGELFF	TGTGCCACCGCCACGGCAGGGACCGGGGAGCTGTTTTTT
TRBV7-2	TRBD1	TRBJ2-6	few	CASSLLYGQGYGANVLTF	TGTGCCAGCAGCTTATTGTATGGACAGGGGTATGGGGCCAACGTCCTGACTTTC
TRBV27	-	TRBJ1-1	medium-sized	CASSLRRDGNTEAFF	TGTGCCAGCAGTTTACGCCGGGATGGAAACACTGAAGCTTTCTTT
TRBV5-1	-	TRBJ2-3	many	CASSRPAGTDTQYF	TGCGCCAGCAGCCGCCCGGCGGGGACAGATACGCAGTATTTT
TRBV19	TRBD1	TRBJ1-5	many	CASSRTGDGQPQHF	TGTGCCAGTAGTCGGACAGGGGACGGTCAGCCCCAGCATTTT
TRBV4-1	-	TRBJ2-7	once	CASSQEYGGEQYF	TGCGCCAGCAGCCAAGAGTATGGAGGGGAGCAGTACTTC
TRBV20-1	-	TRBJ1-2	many	CSAEPVQAGYGYTF	TGCAGTGCTGAACCAGTGCAGGCTGGCTATGGCTACACCTTC
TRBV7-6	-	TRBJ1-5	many	CASSQTQGGQPQHF	TGTGCCAGCAGCCAGACCCAGGGTGGCCAGCCCCAGCATTTT
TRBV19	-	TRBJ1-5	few	CASSIQFWRGENKPQHF	TGTGCCAGTAGTATTCAATTTTGGAGGGGCGAAAATAAGCCCCAGCATTTT
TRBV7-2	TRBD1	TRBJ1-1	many	CASSTWTGTEAFF	TGTGCCAGCAGCACGTGGACAGGCACTGAAGCTTTCTTT
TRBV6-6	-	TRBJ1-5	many	CASSYSSLGSYNQPQHF	TGTGCCAGCAGTTACTCCTCCCTGGGGTCTTACAATCAGCCCCAGCATTTT
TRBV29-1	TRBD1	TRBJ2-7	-	CSVDIGTGSYEQYF	TGCAGCGTTGACATTGGGACAGGTTCCTACGAGCAGTACTTC
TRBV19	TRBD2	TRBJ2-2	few	CASSIPTSGSSGELFF	TGTGCCAGTAGTATCCCGACTAGCGGGAGTTCCGGGGAGCTGTTTTTT
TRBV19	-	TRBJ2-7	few	CASSISGTSYEQYF	TGTGCCAGTAGTATTTCGGGGACCTCCTACGAGCAGTACTTC
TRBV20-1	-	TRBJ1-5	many	CSARGGGLVSNQPQHF	TGCAGTGCTAGGGGCGGGGGGCTCGTAAGCAATCAGCCCCAGCATTTT
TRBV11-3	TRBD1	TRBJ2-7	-	CASSPRGTRSYEEYF	TGTGCCAGCAGCCCCAGGGGGACAAGGAGCTACGAGGAGTACTTC
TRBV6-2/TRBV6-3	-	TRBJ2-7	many	CASSAPYEQYF	TGTGCCAGCAGTGCACCCTACGAGCAGTACTTC
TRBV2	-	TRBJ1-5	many	CASADSNQPQHF	TGTGCCAGCGCAGATAGCAATCAGCCCCAGCATTTT
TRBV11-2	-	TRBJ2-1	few	CASSSAGTLNEQFF	TGTGCCAGCAGCTCCGCAGGCACTCTCAATGAGCAGTTCTTC
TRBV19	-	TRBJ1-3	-	CASQGGSSGNTIYF	TGTGCCTCCCAGGGCGGAAGCTCTGGAAACACCATATATTTT
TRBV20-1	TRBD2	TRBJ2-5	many	CSATVSGRDETQYF	TGCAGTGCTACGGTTAGCGGGAGGGATGAGACCCAGTACTTC
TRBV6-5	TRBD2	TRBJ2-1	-	CASSYSGLAGVSQFF	TGTGCCAGCAGTTACTCCGGACTAGCGGGAGTTTCCCAGTTCTTC
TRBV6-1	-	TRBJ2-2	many	CASSRTVSNTGELFF	TGTGCCAGCAGTAGGACAGTTTCGAACACCGGGGAGCTGTTTTTT
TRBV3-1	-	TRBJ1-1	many	CASSQHDTGNTEAFF	TGTGCCAGCAGCCAGCATGACACGGGTAACACTGAAGCTTTCTTT
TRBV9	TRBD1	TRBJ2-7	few	CASSVGTGVAYEQYF	TGTGCCAGCAGCGTAGGGACAGGGGTTGCCTACGAGCAGTACTTC
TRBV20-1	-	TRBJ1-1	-	CSARVGGAKAFF	TGCAGTGCTAGAGTGGGGGGGGCGAAAGCTTTCTTT
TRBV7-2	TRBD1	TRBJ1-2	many	CASSRTGVGGYTF	TGTGCCAGCAGCAGGACAGGGGTGGGTGGCTACACCTTC
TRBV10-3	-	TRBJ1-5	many	CAISDLGSQPQHF	TGTGCCATCAGTGATCTGGGAAGCCAGCCCCAGCATTTT
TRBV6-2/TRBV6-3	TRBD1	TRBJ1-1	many	CASSNPTGATEAFF	TGTGCCAGCAGTAACCCGACAGGGGCCACTGAAGCTTTCTTT
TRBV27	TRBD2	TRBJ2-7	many	CASSLSPGLATYEQYF	TGTGCCAGCAGTTTATCGCCGGGACTAGCGACCTACGAGCAGTACTTC
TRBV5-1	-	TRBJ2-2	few	CASSVVGSRNTGELFF	TGCGCCAGCAGCGTGGTGGGGAGCAGAAACACCGGGGAGCTGTTTTTT
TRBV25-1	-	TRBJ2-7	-	CATIVGGLREQSYEQYF	TGTGCCACCATAGTCGGGGGACTGAGGGAGCAGTCCTACGAGCAGTACTTC
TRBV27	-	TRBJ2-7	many	CASSLTRTEINYEQYF	TGTGCCAGCAGTTTGACACGGACAGAAATTAACTACGAGCAGTACTTC
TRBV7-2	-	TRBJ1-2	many	CASSLTYDYGYTF	TGTGCCAGCAGCTTAACCTATGACTATGGCTACACCTTC